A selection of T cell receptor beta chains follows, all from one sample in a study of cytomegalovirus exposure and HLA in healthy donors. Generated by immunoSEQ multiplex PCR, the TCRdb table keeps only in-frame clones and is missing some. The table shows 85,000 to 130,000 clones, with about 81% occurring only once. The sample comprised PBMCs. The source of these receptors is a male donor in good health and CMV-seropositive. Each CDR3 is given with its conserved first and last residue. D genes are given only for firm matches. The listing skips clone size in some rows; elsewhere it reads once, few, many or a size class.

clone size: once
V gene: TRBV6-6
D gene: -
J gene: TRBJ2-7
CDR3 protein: CASSGGTRSYEQYF
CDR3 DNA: TGTGCCAGCAGTGGAGGGACTCGCTCCTACGAGCAGTACTTC

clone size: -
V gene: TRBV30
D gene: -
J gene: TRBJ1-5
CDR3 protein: CAWTGPSHALGNQPQNF
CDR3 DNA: TGTGCCTGGACAGGGCCTTCCCACGCTTTGGGCAATCAGCCCCAGAATTTT

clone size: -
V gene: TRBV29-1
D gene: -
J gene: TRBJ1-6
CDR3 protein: CSVKQGSSYNSPLHF
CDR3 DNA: TGCAGCGTTAAGCAGGGTAGCTCCTATAATTCACCCCTCCACTTT

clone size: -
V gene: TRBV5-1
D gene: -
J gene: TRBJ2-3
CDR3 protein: CASSLGQISSTDTQYF
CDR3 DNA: TGCGCCAGCAGCTTGGGACAGATAAGTAGCACAGATACGCAGTATTTT

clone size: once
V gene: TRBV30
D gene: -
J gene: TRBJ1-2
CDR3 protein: CAWSVMSSSYGYTF
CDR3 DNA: TGTGCCTGGAGTGTAATGTCTTCCAGCTATGGCTACACCTTC

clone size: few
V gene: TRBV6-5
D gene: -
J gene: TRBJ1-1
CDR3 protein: CASSRDSIVTEAFF
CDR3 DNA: TGTGCCAGCAGCCGAGACAGTATAGTCACTGAAGCTTTCTTT

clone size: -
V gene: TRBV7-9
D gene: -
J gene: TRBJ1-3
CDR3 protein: CASSLGTPPLDKDF
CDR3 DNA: TGTGCCAGCAGCTTGGGGACACCCCCCCTCGATAAGGATTTT

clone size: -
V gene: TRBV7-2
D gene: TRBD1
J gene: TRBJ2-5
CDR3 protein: CASSLHNLGQGETQYF
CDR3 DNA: TGTGCCAGCAGCTTACATAACCTAGGACAGGGGGAGACCCAGTACTTC

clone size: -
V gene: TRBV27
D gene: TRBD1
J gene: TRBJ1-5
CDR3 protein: CASSKGQGINQPQNF
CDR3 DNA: TGTGCCAGCAGTAAGGGACAGGGGATTAATCAGCCCCAGAATTTT

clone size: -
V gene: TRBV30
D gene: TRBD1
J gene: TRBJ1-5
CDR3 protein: CAWSVSDRGRVQPQHF
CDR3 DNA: TGTGCCTGGAGTGTATCTGACAGGGGGCGCGTCCAGCCCCAGCATTTT

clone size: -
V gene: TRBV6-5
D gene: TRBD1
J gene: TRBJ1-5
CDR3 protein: CASRDGTGGNQPQHF
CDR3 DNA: TGTGCCAGCAGGGACGGGACAGGGGGCAATCAGCCCCAGCATTTT

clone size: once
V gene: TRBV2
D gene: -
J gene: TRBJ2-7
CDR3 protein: CASGTQGRLEQYF
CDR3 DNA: TGTGCCAGCGGCACCCAGGGGCGTTTGGAGCAGTACTTC

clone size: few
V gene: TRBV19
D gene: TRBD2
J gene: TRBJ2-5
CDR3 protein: CASRGLAGAPGETQYF
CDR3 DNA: TGTGCCAGTAGAGGACTAGCGGGGGCCCCAGGAGAGACCCAGTACTTC

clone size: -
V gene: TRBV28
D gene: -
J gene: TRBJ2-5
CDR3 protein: CASTPPGGDQETQYF
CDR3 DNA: TGTGCCAGCACTCCACCGGGCGGGGACCAAGAGACCCAGTACTTC

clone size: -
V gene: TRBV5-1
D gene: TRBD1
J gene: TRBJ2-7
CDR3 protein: CATTTGTGGYEQYF
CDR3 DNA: TGCGCCACCACGACCGGGACAGGAGGCTACGAGCAGTACTTC

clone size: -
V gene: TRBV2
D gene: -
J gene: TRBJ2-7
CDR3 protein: CASSEAQGNQYEQYF
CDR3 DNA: TGTGCCAGCAGTGAAGCACAGGGTAATCAGTACGAGCAGTACTTC

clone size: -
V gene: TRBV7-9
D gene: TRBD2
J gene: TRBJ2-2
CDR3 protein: CASSLTSGSVGTGELFF
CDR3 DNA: TGTGCCAGCAGCCTGACTAGCGGGAGTGTTGGCACCGGGGAGCTGTTTTTT

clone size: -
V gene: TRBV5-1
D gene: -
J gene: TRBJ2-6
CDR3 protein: CASGRGGGMDSGANVLTF
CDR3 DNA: TGCGCCAGCGGGAGGGGGGGCGGCATGGACTCTGGGGCCAACGTCCTGACTTTC

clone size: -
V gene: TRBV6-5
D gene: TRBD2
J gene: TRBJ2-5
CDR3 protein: CASSSRGGRARETQYF
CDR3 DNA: TGTGCCAGCAGTTCCCGGGGGGGTAGGGCCCGGGAGACCCAGTACTTC

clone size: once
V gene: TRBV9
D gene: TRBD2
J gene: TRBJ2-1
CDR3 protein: CASSVPERGGDNEQFF
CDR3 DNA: TGTGCCAGCAGCGTCCCAGAGCGGGGGGGGGACAACGAGCAGTTCTTC

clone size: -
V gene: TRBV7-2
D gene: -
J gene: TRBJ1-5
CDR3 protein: CASSLGVGANQPQHF
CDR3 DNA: TGTGCCAGCAGCTTAGGGGTAGGGGCGAATCAGCCCCAGCATTTT

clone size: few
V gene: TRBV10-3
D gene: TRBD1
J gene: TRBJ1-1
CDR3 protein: CAIATGPNTEAFF
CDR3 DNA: TGTGCCATTGCGACAGGGCCGAACACTGAAGCTTTCTTT

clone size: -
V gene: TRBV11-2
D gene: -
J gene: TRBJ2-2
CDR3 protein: CASSFTDSIRNTGELFF
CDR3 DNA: TGTGCCAGCAGCTTCACAGACAGCATTCGGAACACCGGGGAGCTGTTTTTT

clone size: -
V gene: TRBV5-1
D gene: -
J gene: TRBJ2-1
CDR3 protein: CASSLYNEQFF
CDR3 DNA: TGCGCCAGCAGTCTGTACAATGAGCAGTTCTTC

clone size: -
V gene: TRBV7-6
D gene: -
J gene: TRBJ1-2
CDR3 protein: CASSLDGGGGYTF
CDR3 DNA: TGTGCCAGCAGCTTAGACGGGGGAGGTGGCTACACCTTC

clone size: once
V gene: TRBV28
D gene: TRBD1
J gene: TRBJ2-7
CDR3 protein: CASSHRDRGTYEQYF
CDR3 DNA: TGTGCCAGCAGCCACAGGGACAGGGGCACCTACGAGCAGTACTTC

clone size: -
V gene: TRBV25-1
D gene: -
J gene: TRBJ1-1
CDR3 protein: CASTGGSDTEAFF
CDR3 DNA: TGTGCCAGCACGGGAGGATCTGACACTGAAGCTTTCTTT

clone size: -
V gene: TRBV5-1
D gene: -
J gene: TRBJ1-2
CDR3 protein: CASSATGNYGYTF
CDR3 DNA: TGCGCCAGCAGCGCCACAGGGAACTATGGCTACACCTTC

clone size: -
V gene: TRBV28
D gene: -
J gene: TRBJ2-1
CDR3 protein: CASSFTGEQFF
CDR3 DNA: TGTGCCAGCAGTTTCACTGGTGAGCAGTTCTTC

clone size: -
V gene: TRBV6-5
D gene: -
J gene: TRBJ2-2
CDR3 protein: CASSRQAGNTGELFF
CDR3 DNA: TGTGCCAGCAGTCGACAGGCCGGCAACACCGGGGAGCTGTTTTTT

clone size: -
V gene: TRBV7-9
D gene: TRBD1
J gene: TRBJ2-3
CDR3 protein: CASRAGTGGTDTQYF
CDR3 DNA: TGTGCCAGCAGGGCCGGGACAGGGGGCACAGATACGCAGTATTTT

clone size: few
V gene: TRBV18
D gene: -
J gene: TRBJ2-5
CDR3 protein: CASSPPEAVETQYF
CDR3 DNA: TGTGCCAGCTCACCACCGGAGGCGGTTGAAACCCAGTACTTC

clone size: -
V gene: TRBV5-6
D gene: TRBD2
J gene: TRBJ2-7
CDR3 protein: CASSPALAGYEQYF
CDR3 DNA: TGTGCCAGCAGCCCGGCCCTAGCGGGGTACGAGCAGTACTTC